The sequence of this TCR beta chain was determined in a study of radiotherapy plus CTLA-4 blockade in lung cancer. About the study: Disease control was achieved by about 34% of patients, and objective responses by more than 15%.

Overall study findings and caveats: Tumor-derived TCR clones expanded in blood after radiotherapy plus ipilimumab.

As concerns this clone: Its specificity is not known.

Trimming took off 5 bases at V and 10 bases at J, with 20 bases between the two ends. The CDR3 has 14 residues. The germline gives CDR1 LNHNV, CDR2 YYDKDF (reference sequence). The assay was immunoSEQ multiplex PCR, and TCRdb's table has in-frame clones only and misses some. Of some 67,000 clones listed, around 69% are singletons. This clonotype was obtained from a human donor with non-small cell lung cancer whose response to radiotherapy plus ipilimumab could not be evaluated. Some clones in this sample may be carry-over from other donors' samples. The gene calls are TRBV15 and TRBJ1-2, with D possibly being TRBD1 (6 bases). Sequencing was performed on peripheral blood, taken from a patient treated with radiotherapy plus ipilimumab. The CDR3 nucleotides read TGTGCCACCAGCTCCGGGACAACCTACGCCTCCTACACCTTC. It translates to CATSSGTTYASYTF.